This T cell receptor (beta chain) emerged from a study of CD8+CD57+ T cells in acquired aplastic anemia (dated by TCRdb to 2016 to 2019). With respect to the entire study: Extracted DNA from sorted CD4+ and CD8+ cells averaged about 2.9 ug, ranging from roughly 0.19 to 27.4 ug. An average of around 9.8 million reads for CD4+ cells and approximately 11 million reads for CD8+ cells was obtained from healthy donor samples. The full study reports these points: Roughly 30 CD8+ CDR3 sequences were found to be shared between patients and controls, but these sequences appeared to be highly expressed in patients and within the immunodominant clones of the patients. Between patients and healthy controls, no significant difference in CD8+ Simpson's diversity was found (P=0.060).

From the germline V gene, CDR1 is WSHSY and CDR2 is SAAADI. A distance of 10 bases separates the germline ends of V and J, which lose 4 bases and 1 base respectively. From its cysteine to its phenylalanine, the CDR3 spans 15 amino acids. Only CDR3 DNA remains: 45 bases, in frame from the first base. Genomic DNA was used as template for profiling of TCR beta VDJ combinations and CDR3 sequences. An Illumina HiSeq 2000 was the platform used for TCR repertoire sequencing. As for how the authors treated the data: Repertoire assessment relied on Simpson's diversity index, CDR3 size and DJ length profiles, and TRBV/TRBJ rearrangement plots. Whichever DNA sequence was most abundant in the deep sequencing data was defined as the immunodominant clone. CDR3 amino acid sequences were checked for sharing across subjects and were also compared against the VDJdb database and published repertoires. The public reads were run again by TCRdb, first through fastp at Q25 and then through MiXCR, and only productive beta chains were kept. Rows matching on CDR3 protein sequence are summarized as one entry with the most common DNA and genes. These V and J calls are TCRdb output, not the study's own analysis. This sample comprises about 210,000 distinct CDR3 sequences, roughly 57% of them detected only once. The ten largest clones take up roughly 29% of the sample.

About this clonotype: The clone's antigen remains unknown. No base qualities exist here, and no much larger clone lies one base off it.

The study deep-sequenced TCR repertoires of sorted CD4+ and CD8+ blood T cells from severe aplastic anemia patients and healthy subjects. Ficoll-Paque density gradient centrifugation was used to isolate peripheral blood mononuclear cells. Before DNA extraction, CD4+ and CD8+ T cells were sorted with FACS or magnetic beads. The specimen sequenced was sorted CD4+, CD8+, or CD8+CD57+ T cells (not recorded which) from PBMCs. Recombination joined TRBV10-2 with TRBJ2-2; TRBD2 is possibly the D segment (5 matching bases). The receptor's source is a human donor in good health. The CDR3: CASSGASLNTGELFF. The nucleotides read TGCGCCAGCAGTGGAGCTAGCCTGAACACCGGGGAGCTGTTTTTT.